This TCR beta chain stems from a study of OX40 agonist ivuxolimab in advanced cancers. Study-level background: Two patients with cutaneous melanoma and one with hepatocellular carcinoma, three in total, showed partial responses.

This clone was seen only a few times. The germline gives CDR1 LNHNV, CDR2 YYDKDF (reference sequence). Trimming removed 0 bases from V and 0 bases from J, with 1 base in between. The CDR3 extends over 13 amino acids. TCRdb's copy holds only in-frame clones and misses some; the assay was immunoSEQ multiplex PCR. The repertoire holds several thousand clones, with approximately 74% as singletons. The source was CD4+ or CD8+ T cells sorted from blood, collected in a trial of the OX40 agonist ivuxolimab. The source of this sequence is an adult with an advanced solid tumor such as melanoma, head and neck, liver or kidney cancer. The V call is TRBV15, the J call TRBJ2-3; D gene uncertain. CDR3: CATSRDSTDTQYF. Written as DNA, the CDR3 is TGTGCCACCAGCAGAGATAGCACAGATACGCAGTATTTT.